The clone carrying this T cell receptor beta chain was counted between two and nine times. Its antigen is currently unknown. This record belongs to a study of blood T cells in healthy people across ages. Study in general: The capture of about one barcoded beta molecule per two T cells was achieved by template switching. Broader study findings: More naive CD4+ cells and higher diversity were found in long-lived than in aged donors.

A second PCR, run for about 7 to 11 cycles, used a sample-barcoded 5' primer plus a J-beta primer mix. Each sample yielded at least 3 million CDR3-containing paired-end reads. TCRdb passed the 5' RACE reads through MiXCR, listing each CDR3 protein once. The repertoire holds about 670,000 distinct CDR3 sequences, with 40% to 45% as singletons. The V gene lost 4 bases and the J gene lost 2 bases, with 10 bases spanning the gap. The CDR3 consists of 14 residues. Germline V gene data show CDR1 as LGHNA and CDR2 as YSLEER. The origin of this receptor is an elderly man in good health. Sequenced material: blood. The chain is built from TRBV4-3 and TRBJ2-3, with unresolved D. CDR3 sequence reads: CASSLREHTDTQYF. The CDR3 coding sequence is TGCGCCAGCAGCCTCCGAGAACACACAGATACGCAGTATTTT.